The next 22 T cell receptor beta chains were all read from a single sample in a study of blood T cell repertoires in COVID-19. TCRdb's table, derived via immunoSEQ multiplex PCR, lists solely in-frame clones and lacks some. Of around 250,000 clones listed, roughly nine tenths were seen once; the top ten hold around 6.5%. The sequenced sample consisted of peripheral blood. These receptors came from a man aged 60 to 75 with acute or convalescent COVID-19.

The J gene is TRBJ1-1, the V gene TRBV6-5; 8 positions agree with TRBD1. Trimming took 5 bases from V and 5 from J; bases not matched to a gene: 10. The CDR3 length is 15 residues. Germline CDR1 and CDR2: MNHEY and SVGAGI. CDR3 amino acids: CASSPRTGRGTEAFF. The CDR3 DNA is TGTGCCAGCAGTCCACGGACAGGGAGAGGAACTGAAGCTTTCTTT.

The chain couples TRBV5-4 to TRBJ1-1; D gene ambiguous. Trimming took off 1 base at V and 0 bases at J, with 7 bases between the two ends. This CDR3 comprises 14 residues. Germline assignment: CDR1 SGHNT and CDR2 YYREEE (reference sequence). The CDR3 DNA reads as TGTGCCAGCAGCTTGCCGAACATGAACACTGAAGCTTTCTTT. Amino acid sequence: CASSLPNMNTEAFF.

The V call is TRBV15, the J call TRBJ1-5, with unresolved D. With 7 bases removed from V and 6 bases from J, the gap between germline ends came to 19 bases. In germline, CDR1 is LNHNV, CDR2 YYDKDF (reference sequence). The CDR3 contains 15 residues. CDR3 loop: CATTPGSSSVQPQHF. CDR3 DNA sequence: TGTGCCACCACCCCCGGGTCTTCCTCGGTTCAGCCCCAGCATTTT.

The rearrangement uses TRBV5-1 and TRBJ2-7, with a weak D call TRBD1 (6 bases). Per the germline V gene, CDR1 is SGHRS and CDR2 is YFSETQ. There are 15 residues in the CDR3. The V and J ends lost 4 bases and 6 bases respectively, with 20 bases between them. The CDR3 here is CASSPVGQLGGEQYF. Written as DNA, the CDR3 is TGCGCCAGCAGCCCGGTGGGACAACTTGGAGGCGAGCAGTACTTC. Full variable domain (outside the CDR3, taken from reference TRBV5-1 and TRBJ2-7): KAGVTQTPRYLIKTRGQQVTLSCSPISGHRSVSWYQQTPGQGLQFLFEYFSETQRNKGNFPGRFSGRQFSNSRSEMNVSTLELGDSALYLCASSPVGQLGGEQYFGPGTRLTVT.

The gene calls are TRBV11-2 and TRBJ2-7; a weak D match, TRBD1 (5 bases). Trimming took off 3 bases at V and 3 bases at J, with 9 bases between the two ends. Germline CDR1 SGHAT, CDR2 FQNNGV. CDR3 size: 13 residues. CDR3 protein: CASSFDRRYEQYF. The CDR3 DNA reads TGTGCCAGCAGCTTCGACAGACGCTACGAGCAGTACTTC.

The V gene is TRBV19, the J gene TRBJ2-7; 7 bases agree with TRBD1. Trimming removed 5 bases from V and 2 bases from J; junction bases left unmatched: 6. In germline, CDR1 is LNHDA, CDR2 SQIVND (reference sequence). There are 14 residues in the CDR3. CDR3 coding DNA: TGTGCCAGTAGTCTACACAGGGGTCCCTACGAGCAGTACTTC. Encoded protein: CASSLHRGPYEQYF. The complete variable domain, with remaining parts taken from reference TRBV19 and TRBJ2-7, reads DGGITQSPKYLFRKEGQNVTLSCEQNLNHDAMYWYRQDPGQGLRLIYYSQIVNDFQKGDIAEGYSVSREKKESFPLTVTSAQKNPTAFYLCASSLHRGPYEQYFGPGTRLTVT.

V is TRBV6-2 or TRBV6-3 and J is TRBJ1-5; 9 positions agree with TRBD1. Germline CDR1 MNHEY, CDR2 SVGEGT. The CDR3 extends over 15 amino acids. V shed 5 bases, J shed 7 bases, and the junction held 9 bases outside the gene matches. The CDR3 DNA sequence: TGTGCCAGCAGTCCCCCGGGACAGGGATGGCAGCCCCAGCATTTT. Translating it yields CASSPPGQGWQPQHF.

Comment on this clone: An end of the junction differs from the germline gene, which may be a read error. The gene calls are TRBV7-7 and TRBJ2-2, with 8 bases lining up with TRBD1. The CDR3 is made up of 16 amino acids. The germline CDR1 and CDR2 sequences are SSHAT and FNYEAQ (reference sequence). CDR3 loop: CASSLAGGLNTGELFF. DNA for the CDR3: TGTGCTAGCAGCTTAGCAGGGGGCTTGAACACCGGGGAGCTGTTTTTT.

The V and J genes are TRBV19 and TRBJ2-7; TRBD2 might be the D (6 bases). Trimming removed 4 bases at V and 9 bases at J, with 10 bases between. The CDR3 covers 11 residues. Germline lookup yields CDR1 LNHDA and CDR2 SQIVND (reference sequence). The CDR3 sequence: CASSRGGGQYF. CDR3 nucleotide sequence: TGTGCCAGTAGTAGGGGAGGCGGGCAGTACTTC.

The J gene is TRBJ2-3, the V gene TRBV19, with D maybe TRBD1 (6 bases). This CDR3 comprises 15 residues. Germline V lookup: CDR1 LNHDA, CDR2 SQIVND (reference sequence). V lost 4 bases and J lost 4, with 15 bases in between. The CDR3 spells CASSRTDPGADTQYF. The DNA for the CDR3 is TGTGCCAGTAGTAGAACGGATCCAGGGGCAGATACGCAGTATTTT.

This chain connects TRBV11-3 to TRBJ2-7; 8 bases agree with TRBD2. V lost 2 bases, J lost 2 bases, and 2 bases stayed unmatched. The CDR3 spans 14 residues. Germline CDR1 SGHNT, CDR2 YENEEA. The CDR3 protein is CASSLPGLAYEQYF. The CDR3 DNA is TGTGCCAGCAGCTTACCGGGACTAGCCTACGAGCAGTACTTC.

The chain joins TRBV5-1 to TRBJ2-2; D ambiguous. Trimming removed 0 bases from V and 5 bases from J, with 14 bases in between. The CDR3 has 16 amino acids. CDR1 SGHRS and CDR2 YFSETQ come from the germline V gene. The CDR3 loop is CASSLDTLGSTGELFF. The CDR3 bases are TGCGCCAGCAGCTTGGATACACTCGGGTCAACCGGGGAGCTGTTTTTT.

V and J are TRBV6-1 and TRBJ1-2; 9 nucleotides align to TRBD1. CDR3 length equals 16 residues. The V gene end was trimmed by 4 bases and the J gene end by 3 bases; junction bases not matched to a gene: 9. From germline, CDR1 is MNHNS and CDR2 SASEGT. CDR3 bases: TGTGCCAGCAGTGGTGGAAACAGGGGGCTGGACTATGGCTACACCTTC. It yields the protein CASSGGNRGLDYGYTF.

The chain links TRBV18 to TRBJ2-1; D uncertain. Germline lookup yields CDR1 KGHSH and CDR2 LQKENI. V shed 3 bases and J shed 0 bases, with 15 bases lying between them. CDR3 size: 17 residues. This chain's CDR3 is CASSPKTTKSSYNEQFF. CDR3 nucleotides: TGTGCCAGCTCACCCAAAACTACTAAAAGCTCCTACAATGAGCAGTTCTTC.

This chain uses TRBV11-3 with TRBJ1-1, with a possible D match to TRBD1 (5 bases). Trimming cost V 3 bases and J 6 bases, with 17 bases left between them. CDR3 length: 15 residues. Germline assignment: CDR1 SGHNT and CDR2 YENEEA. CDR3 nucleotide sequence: TGTGCCAGCAGCTTCGACGGAGGGGAGGTCGCTGAAGCTTTCTTT. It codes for CASSFDGGEVAEAFF.

CDR3 nucleotide sequence: TGTGCCATCAGTGACCTGGGGGGACGCAGCTCCTACAATGAGCAGTTCTTC. Encoded protein: CAISDLGGRSSYNEQFF. The V call is TRBV10-3, the J call TRBJ2-1; D is perhaps TRBD2 (6 bases). V was cut by 3 bases and J by 0 bases, with 15 bases left in between. Germline lookup yields CDR1 ENHRY and CDR2 SYGVKD. The CDR3 is 17 residues long.

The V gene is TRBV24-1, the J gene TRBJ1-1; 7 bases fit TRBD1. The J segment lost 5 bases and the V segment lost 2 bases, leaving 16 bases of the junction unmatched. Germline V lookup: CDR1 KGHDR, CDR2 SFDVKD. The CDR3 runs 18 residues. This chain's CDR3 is CATSDSPTTTGVRTEAFF. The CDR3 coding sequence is TGTGCCACCAGTGATTCCCCCACCACCACAGGGGTGAGGACTGAAGCTTTCTTT.

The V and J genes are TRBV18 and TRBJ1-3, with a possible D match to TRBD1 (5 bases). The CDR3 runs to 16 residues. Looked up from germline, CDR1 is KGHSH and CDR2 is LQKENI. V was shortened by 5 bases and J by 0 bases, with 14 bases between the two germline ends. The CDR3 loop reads CASSSREISSGNTIYF. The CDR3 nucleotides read TGTGCCAGCTCATCCAGGGAAATCAGCTCTGGAAACACCATATATTTT.

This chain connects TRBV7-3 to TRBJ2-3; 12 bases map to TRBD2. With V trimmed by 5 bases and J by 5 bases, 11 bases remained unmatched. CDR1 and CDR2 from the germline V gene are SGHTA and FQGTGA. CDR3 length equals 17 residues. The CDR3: CASSPSKLAGGGDTQYF. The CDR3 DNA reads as TGTGCCAGCAGCCCCTCAAAACTAGCGGGAGGAGGAGATACGCAGTATTTT.

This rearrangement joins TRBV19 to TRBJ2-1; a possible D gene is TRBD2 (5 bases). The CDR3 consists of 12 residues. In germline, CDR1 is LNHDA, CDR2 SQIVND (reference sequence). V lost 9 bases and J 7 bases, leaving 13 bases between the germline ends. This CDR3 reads CASPGPGNEQFF. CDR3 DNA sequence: TGTGCCAGCCCCGGCCCGGGGAATGAGCAGTTCTTC.

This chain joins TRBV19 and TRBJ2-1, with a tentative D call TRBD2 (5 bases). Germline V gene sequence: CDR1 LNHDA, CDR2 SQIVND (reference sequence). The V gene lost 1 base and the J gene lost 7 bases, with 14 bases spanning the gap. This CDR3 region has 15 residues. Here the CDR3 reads CASSIGGGPLNEQFF. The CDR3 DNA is TGTGCCAGTAGTATAGGCGGCGGGCCGTTGAATGAGCAGTTCTTC.

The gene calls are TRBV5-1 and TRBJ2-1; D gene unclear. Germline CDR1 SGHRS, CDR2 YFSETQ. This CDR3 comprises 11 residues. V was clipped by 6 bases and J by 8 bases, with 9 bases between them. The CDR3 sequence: CASTGFDEQFF. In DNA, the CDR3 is TGCGCCAGCACCGGGTTCGATGAGCAGTTCTTC.